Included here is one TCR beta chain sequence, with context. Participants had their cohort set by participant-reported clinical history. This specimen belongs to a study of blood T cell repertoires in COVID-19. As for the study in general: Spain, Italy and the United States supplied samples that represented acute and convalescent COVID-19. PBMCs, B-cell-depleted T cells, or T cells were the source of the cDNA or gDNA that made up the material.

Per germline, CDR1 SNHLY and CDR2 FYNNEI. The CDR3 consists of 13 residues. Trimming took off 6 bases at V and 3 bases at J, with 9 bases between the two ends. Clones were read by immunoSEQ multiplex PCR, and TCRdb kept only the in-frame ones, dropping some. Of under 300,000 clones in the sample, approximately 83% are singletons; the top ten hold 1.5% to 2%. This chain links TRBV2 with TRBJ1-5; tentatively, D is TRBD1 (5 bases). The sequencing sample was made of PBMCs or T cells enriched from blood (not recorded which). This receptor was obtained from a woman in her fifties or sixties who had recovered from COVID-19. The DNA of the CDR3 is TGTGCCAGCAGGGGGCAGTACAATCAGCCCCAGCATTTT. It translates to CASRGQYNQPQHF.